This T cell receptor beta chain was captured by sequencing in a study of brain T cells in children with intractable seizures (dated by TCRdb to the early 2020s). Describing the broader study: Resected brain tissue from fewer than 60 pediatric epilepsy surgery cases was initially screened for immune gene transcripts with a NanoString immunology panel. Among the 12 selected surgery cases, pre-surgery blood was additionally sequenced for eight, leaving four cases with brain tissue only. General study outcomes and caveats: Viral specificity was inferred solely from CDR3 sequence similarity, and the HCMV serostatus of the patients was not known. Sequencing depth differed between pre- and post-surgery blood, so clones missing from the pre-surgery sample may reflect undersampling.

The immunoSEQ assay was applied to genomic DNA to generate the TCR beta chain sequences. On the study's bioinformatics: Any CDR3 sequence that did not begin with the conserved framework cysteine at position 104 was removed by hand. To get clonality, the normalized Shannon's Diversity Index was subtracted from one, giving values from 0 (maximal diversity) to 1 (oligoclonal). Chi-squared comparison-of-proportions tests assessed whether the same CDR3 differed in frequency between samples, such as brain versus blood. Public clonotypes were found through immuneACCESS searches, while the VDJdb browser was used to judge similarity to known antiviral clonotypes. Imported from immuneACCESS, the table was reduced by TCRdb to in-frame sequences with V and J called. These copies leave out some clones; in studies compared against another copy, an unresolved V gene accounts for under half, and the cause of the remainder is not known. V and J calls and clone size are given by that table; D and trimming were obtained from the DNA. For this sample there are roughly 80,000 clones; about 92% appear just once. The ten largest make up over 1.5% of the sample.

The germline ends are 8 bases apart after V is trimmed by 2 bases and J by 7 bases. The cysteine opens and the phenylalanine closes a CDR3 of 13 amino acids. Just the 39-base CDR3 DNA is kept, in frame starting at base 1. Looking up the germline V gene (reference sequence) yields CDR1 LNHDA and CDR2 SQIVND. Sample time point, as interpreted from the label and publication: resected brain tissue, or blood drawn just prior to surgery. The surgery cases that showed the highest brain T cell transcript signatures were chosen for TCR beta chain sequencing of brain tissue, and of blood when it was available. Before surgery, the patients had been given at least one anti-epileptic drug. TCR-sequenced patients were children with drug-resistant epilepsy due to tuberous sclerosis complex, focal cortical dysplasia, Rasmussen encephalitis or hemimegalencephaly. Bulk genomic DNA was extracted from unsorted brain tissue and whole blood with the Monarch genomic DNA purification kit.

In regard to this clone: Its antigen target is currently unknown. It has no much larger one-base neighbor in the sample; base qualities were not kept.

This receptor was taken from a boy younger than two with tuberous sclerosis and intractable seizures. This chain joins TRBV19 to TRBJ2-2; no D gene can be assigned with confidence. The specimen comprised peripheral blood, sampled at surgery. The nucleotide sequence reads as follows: TGTGCCAGTAGTATAACGGCGATCGGGGAGCTGTTTTTT. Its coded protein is CASSITAIGELFF.